Presented here are 29 T cell receptor beta chains from one specimen sequenced in a study of circulating CD8 cells and anti-PD-1 response in melanoma. TCR libraries were prepared from approximately 15 ng of total RNA with the QIAseq Immune Repertoire TCR panel. In TCRdb, the reads were re-called with MiXCR into one record per CDR3 protein. The table shows about 710 distinct CDR3 sequences, with 6.1% occurring only once. From live CD3+CD8+TCRalphabeta+ cells, four PD-1 and/or TIGIT subsets were sorted. Sequenced here: CD8+ T cells from PBMCs, sampled at baseline or after one month of anti-PD-1 therapy (not recorded which). These receptors came from a human donor with melanoma.

This clonotype ranks as large. J is TRBJ2-1 and V is TRBV7-2; D perhaps matches TRBD2 (5 bases). This CDR3 has 13 residues. Germline-derived CDR1 and CDR2 are SGHTA and FQGNSA. The V gene lost 7 bases and the J gene lost 10 bases, with 17 bases spanning the gap. The DNA of the CDR3 is TGTGCCAGCACCAAAACCCTATCGGGGGAGCAGTTCTTC. Its protein product is CASTKTLSGEQFF.

The rearrangement uses TRBV28 and TRBJ2-3, with TRBD2 as a possible D gene (6 bases). V lost 4 bases and J lost 4, with 18 bases in between. Germline loops: CDR1 MDHEN, CDR2 SYDVKM. CDR3 size: 16 residues. The CDR3 reads CASSSLLSGEADTQYF. CDR3 nucleotides: TGTGCCAGCAGTTCACTTCTTAGCGGAGAAGCAGATACGCAGTATTTT.

In this sample, this clonotype is large. The rearrangement uses TRBV11-1 and TRBJ2-7, with 8 bases identical to TRBD2. V was pared by 4 bases and J by 5 bases, with 13 bases of the junction left unmatched. CDR1 SGHAT and CDR2 FQDESV come from the germline V gene (reference sequence). The CDR3 contains 16 residues. The CDR3 bases are TGTGCCAGCAGCTCTCCGGGACTAGGCGGTTCGCACGAGCAGTACTTC. Its translation: CASSSPGLGGSHEQYF.

Sample share makes this clonotype large (0.1 to 1%). The V and J genes are TRBV25-1 and TRBJ1-1; D not certain. Germline V gene lookup returns CDR1 MGHDK and CDR2 SYGVNS. With 2 bases removed from V and 1 base from J, the gap between germline ends came to 14 bases. This CDR3 spans 16 amino acids. Here the CDR3 DNA reads TGTGCCAGCAGTGAAGGGTCATGGGCCGCGAACACTGAAGCTTTCTTT. It yields the protein CASSEGSWAANTEAFF.

This clonotype is termed large. The chain uses TRBV28 and TRBJ1-2; D gene unclear. Germline V lookup: CDR1 MDHEN, CDR2 SYDVKM. V gave up 5 bases and J gave up 8 bases, with 15 bases separating them. This CDR3 comprises 13 residues. DNA of the CDR3: TGTGCCAGCAGTCCCAACTACCAGCGGGGCTACACCTTC. Protein product: CASSPNYQRGYTF.

This clonotype was picked up a small number of times. The chain is built from TRBV4-2 and TRBJ2-1; weak D call: TRBD2 (6 bases). The germline V and J ends were trimmed by 4 bases and 5 bases, with 15 bases remaining between them. The germline V gene encodes CDR1 LGHNA and CDR2 YNFKEQ. The CDR3 sequence is 15 residues long. The CDR3 region has the DNA TGTGCCAGCAGCCGGGGACTCGAACGGGACAATGAGCAGTTCTTC. It encodes CASSRGLERDNEQFF.

This clonotype ranks as medium-sized. The chain employs TRBV30 and TRBJ1-2; 9 bases align to TRBD1. The V segment lost 5 bases and the J segment 8 bases; nucleotides outside the gene matches: 12. Germline-derived CDR1 and CDR2 are GTSNPN and SVGIG (reference sequence). The CDR3 length is 14 residues. The CDR3 is CAWGLTGTGLGYTF. The CDR3 region has the DNA TGTGCCTGGGGACTCACCGGGACAGGGTTGGGCTACACCTTC.

This clonotype is classed as medium-sized. The chain employs TRBV19 and TRBJ1-1, with D perhaps matching TRBD1 (5 bases). This CDR3 comprises 14 residues. Trimming shortened V by 7 bases and J by 4 bases, and 16 bases separated the two germline ends. Per the germline V gene, CDR1 is LNHDA and CDR2 is SQIVND (reference sequence). CDR3 amino acids: CASTPRIQGTEAFF. For the CDR3, the DNA is TGTGCCAGTACTCCTAGGATCCAGGGCACTGAAGCTTTCTTT.

Worth noting for this clonotype: A single base separates this from a much larger clone, so it may be a read error. The chain links TRBV28 to TRBJ2-7, with TRBD2 identical over 7 bases. The CDR3 is 12 residues long. CDR1 and CDR2 from the germline V gene are MDHEN and SYDVKM. V lost 8 bases and J lost 6; bases outside the gene matches: 7. The chain's CDR3 is CASGREECEQYF. The CDR3 bases are TGTGCCAGCGGGAGGGAGGAGTGCGAGCAGTACTTC.

There are a few counts of this clonotype. The genes are TRBV12-3 or TRBV12-4 and TRBJ1-4; weak D call: TRBD1 (5 bases). Trimming left V 3 bases short and J 8 bases short, with 16 bases between. The CDR3 runs 15 residues. CDR3 amino acids: CASSFGGRDEEKLFF. In DNA form, the CDR3 reads TGTGCCAGCAGTTTCGGAGGGAGGGACGAAGAAAAACTGTTTTTT.

In regard to this clonotype: A single base separates this from a much larger clone, so it may be a read error. This chain connects TRBV28 to TRBJ2-1; D possibly corresponds to TRBD2 (5 bases). V was trimmed by 3 bases and J by 12 bases, leaving 6 bases between them. The germline V gene encodes CDR1 MDHEN and CDR2 SYDVKM. The CDR3 runs to 10 residues. The CDR3 protein is CASSFRGQFF. In nucleotides, the CDR3 is TGTGCCAGCAGTTTCCGGGGGCAGTTCTTC.

The chain uses TRBV19 and TRBJ2-7; D gene ambiguous. From germline, CDR1 is LNHDA and CDR2 SQIVND (reference sequence). Trimming shortened V by 3 bases and J by 2 bases, and 11 bases separated the two germline ends. This CDR3 is 14 amino acids long. DNA of the CDR3: TGTGCCAGTAGTATCACCGCAGATGCCTACGAGCAGTACTTC. As protein: CASSITADAYEQYF.

By sample fraction, this clonotype is large. This sequence joins TRBV19 and TRBJ2-3, with TRBD2 identical over 14 bases. Germline V CDR1 and CDR2: LNHDA, SQIVND (reference sequence). The CDR3 runs to 17 residues. V lost 1 base and J lost 2; bases outside the gene matches: 2. The CDR3: CASSIGGLAGVTDTQYF. CDR3 nucleotide sequence: TGTGCCAGTAGTATAGGGGGACTAGCGGGAGTCACAGATACGCAGTATTTT.

This clonotype ranks as large (0.1 to 1%). The chain recombines TRBV4-1 with TRBJ2-7; 8 bases agree with TRBD2. Trimming cost V 4 bases and J 3 bases; bases outside gene matches: 8. The germline CDR1 and CDR2 sequences are MGHRA and YSYEKL. The CDR3 extends over 15 amino acids. CDR3 sequence (DNA): TGCGCCAGCAGCCCCATCCCCGGGGGGGGCTACGAGCAGTACTTC. Protein product: CASSPIPGGGYEQYF.

By share, this clonotype counts as large. The CDR3 sequence is CASSAQGAFPPGELFF. In DNA, the CDR3 is TGTGCCAGCAGTGCACAGGGGGCGTTTCCCCCCGGGGAGCTGTTTTTT. The genes are TRBV6-4 and TRBJ2-2; 9 bases are shared with TRBD1. CDR3 length equals 16 residues. V lost 4 bases and J lost 6; bases outside the gene matches: 9. Germline V CDR1 and CDR2: MRHNA, SNTAGT.

This clonotype is termed large. The V call is TRBV2, the J call TRBJ1-6, with 8 bases that match TRBD1. Germline trimming cut 6 bases from V and 2 bases from J; bases unmatched to any gene: 6. The CDR3 totals 16 residues. Germline values: CDR1 SNHLY, CDR2 FYNNEI. The CDR3: CASRDRDEAYNSPLHF. CDR3 nucleotide sequence: TGTGCCAGCAGGGACAGGGATGAGGCCTATAATTCACCCCTCCACTTT.

Sample share makes this clonotype large. The J gene is TRBJ2-2, the V gene TRBV19; 9 bases are a match to TRBD2. Germline-derived CDR1 and CDR2 are LNHDA and SQIVND (reference sequence). V gave up 3 bases and J gave up 2 bases; unmatched junction bases: 7. The CDR3 has 17 amino acids. DNA of the CDR3: TGTGCCAGTAGTATTGGTAGCGGGGGCTTAAACACCGGGGAGCTGTTTTTT. Amino acids: CASSIGSGGLNTGELFF.

This clonotype was observed a handful of times. J is TRBJ2-3 and V is TRBV28; D not certain. The V gene's germline CDR1 is MDHEN and CDR2 SYDVKM. Trimming took 5 bases from V and 5 from J, leaving 14 bases between them. The CDR3 is made up of 14 amino acids. CDR3 region: CASSTPGSGDTQYF. CDR3 coding DNA: TGTGCCAGCAGTACCCCCGGATCCGGAGATACGCAGTATTTT.

By share of the sample, this clonotype is large. J is TRBJ1-2 and V is TRBV25-1, with 8 bases matching TRBD1. This CDR3 spans 17 amino acids. V was pared by 5 bases and J by 0 bases, with 11 bases of the junction left unmatched. CDR1 is MGHDK, CDR2 SYGVNS, per germline. For the CDR3, the DNA is TGTGCCAGCAGTATAGCACAGGGGGTAGGCCCTAACTATGGCTACACCTTC. Protein sequence: CASSIAQGVGPNYGYTF.

This clonotype ranks as large. The chain recombines TRBV2 with TRBJ2-2, with D possibly TRBD1 on 6 matching bases. Germline CDR1 reads SNHLY; CDR2 reads FYNNEI. Deletions cut 11 bases from V and 2 bases from J, with 15 bases between. The CDR3 length is 14 residues. The CDR3 DNA reads as TGTGCCGGAGAAAGGACAGATAACACCGGGGAGCTGTTTTTT. Residues: CAGERTDNTGELFF.

This clonotype counts as medium-sized (0.01 to 0.1%). The rearrangement uses TRBV29-1 and TRBJ2-7, with D unresolved. Germline V CDR1 and CDR2: SQVTM, ANQGSEA. V lost 3 bases, J lost 0 bases, and 9 bases lay in between. The CDR3 has 13 amino acids. CDR3 sequence (DNA): TGCAGCGTTGAGGGCCGCTACTCCTACGAGCAGTACTTC. This codes for CSVEGRYSYEQYF.

This clonotype is labeled large. The chain is built from TRBV10-3 and TRBJ2-1; 8 bases fit TRBD2. J lost 8 bases, V lost 1 base, and 4 bases had no gene match. CDR3 size: 14 residues. The germline gives CDR1 ENHRY, CDR2 SYGVKD. CDR3 protein: CAISEWREDDEQFF. DNA of the CDR3: TGTGCCATCAGTGAGTGGCGGGAGGACGATGAGCAGTTCTTC.

This clonotype is large within its sample. The rearrangement uses TRBV27 and TRBJ2-1, with 7 nucleotides matching TRBD2. Germline V gene lookup returns CDR1 MNHEY and CDR2 SMNVEV (reference sequence). The CDR3 spans 14 residues. V was clipped by 7 bases and J by 0 bases; unmatched bases: 3. CDR3 bases: TGTGCCAGCATGGGGGGGGACTCCTACAATGAGCAGTTCTTC. Translated: CASMGGDSYNEQFF.

The chain carries TRBV19 and TRBJ1-1; tentatively, D is TRBD1 (5 bases). The germline gives CDR1 LNHDA, CDR2 SQIVND (reference sequence). The CDR3 sequence is 12 residues long. The ends were cut back, 11 bases at V and 1 base at J, with 11 bases in the middle. The DNA for the CDR3 is TGTGCCTCGAGGGACCAGAACACTGAAGCTTTCTTT. Its protein is CASRDQNTEAFF.

In this sample, this clonotype is medium-sized. The chain is built from TRBV19 and TRBJ2-7; D call uncertain. V gave up 6 bases and J gave up 3 bases, with 9 bases separating them. The CDR3 length is 12 residues. The germline V gene encodes CDR1 LNHDA and CDR2 SQIVND (reference sequence). The CDR3 coding sequence is TGTGCCAGTAGCCAAAACTACTACGAGCAGTACTTC. Amino acids: CASSQNYYEQYF.

By share, this clonotype counts as medium-sized. The chain links TRBV15 to TRBJ2-1, with D perhaps assigned TRBD1 or TRBD2 (6 bases each). Looked up from germline, CDR1 is LNHNV and CDR2 is YYDKDF (reference sequence). Trimming stripped 3 bases from V and 2 bases from J, with 14 bases between. The CDR3 is 16 residues long. CDR3 bases: TGTGCCACCAGCAGTGCTGATAGGGGGGCCTACAATGAGCAGTTCTTC. Amino acids: CATSSADRGAYNEQFF.

This clonotype turned up a few times. V and J are TRBV19 and TRBJ2-7, with TRBD2 identical over 13 bases. This CDR3 spans 21 amino acids. Germline assignment: CDR1 LNHDA and CDR2 SQIVND (reference sequence). The J segment lost 9 bases and the V segment lost 4 bases, leaving 27 bases of the junction unmatched. The CDR3 region is CASSRTGRTSGRETLPGGQYF. CDR3 in DNA: TGTGCCAGTAGTAGGACAGGGCGAACTAGCGGGAGGGAAACTCTCCCGGGTGGGCAGTACTTC.

In this sample, this clonotype is large. The genes are TRBV27 and TRBJ2-1; D possibly corresponds to TRBD2 (5 bases). V gave up 0 bases and J gave up 0 bases, with 12 bases separating them. The CDR3 has 17 amino acids. Germline V lookup: CDR1 MNHEY, CDR2 SMNVEV (reference sequence). CDR3 DNA: TGTGCCAGCAGTTTATCCCTGGTGGGGAGCTCCTACAATGAGCAGTTCTTC. Amino acid sequence: CASSLSLVGSSYNEQFF.

This clonotype was seen a few times. A single base separates this from a much larger clone, so it may be a read error. The rearrangement uses TRBV7-9 and TRBJ2-7, with D perhaps matching TRBD2 (5 bases). CDR1 is SEHNR and CDR2 is FQNEAQ in the germline V gene (reference sequence). The V end was cut by 1 base, the J end by 5 bases, with 12 bases between. CDR3 length equals 14 residues. DNA for the CDR3: TGTGCCAGCAGCTTAGTAGGGAGCCCGCACGAGCAGTACTTC. This gives the protein CASSLVGSPHEQYF.